The clone carrying this T cell receptor (beta chain) was observed a handful of times. The antigen remains unidentified. The time point denotes: blood at routine non-recurrence follow-up after resection. Unsorted whole RNA from tumor, nontumor lung or frozen PBMC underwent sequencing. Each CDR3 protein is one row after TCRdb ran MiXCR on the 5' RACE reads. This table has about 120,000 distinct CDR3 sequences, 10% to 11% appearing once. The CDR3 spans 16 residues. V was clipped by 1 base and J by 2 bases; unmatched bases: 3. Looked up from germline, CDR1 is SGHDN and CDR2 is FVKESK. This record belongs to a study of spatial heterogeneity in lung cancer. General study findings and limits: Blood carried ubiquitous expanded tumor TCRs more at resection than follow-up.

This TCR came from a female donor with early-stage non-small cell lung cancer. The V and J genes are TRBV14 and TRBJ2-3, with 10 bases that match TRBD2. The starting material was PBMCs, obtained at follow-up. The CDR3 DNA reads as TGTGCCAGCAGCCAAGGGCTAGCGGGAGTCACAGATACGCAGTATTTT. Amino acid sequence: CASSQGLAGVTDTQYF.